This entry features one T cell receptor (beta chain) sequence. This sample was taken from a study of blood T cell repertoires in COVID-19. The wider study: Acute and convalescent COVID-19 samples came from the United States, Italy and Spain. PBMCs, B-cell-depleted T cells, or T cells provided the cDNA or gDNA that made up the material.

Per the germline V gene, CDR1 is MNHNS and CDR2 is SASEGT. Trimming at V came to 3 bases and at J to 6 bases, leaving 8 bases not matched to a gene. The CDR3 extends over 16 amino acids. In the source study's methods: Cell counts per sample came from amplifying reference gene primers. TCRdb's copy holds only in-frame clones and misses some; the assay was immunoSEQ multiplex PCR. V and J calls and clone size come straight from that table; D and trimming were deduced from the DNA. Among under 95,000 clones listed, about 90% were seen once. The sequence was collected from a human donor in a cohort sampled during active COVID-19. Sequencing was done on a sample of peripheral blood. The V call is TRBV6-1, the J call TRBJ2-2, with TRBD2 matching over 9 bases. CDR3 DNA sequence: TGTGCCAGCAGTGACCCGGGCGGGAGGGCCCCCGGGGAGCTGTTTTTT. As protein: CASSDPGGRAPGELFF.